These 10 T cell receptor beta chains came from one sample sequenced in a study of spatial heterogeneity in lung cancer. TCRdb passed the 5' RACE reads through MiXCR, listing each CDR3 protein once. Among about 27,000 distinct CDR3 sequences listed, approximately 6.9% were seen once. This sample's time point: sample taken at primary tumor resection. Study results and limitations: Tumor mutation counts were tracked by expanded intratumoral alpha and beta TCR counts.

Antigens of these TCRs are unknown. The sample in question was lung tumor tissue, obtained at surgery. These receptors all stem from a male donor with early-stage non-small cell lung cancer.

This clonotype has a count of ten or more. The chain links TRBV7-2 to TRBJ1-2; a possible D gene is TRBD1 (6 bases). The germline CDR1 and CDR2 sequences are SGHTA and FQGNSA. Trimming took 1 base from V and 4 from J, leaving 7 bases between them. The CDR3 has 13 amino acids. CDR3 protein: CASSLGRGYGYTF. CDR3 coding DNA: TGTGCCAGCAGCTTAGGCAGGGGCTATGGCTACACCTTC.

This clonotype qualifies as medium-sized. V is TRBV20-1 and J is TRBJ2-7, with D tentatively TRBD1 (6 bases). Trimming pared 6 bases from V and 5 bases from J, leaving 20 bases between. Looked up from germline, CDR1 is DFQATT and CDR2 is SNEGSKA (reference sequence). This CDR3 comprises 14 residues. CDR3 nucleotides: TGCAGTGCACCGGACAAGGGACAAAACAACGAGCAGTACTTC. Translating gives CSAPDKGQNNEQYF.

DNA for the CDR3: TGTGCCAGCGGCCGCGGACAGGGCTACGAGCAGTACTTC. Translating it yields CASGRGQGYEQYF. The rearrangement links TRBV9 to TRBJ2-7; TRBD1 matches 8 bases. Trimming cost V 7 bases and J 3 bases; bases outside gene matches: 6. Germline assignment: CDR1 SGDLS and CDR2 YYNGEE. This CDR3 contains 13 residues.

This clonotype has at least ten counts. This sequence joins TRBV10-3 and TRBJ1-5; D ambiguous. The germline gives CDR1 ENHRY, CDR2 SYGVKD. With 0 bases removed from V and 7 bases from J, the gap between germline ends came to 10 bases. The CDR3 loop spans 14 amino acids. The DNA of the CDR3 is TGTGCCATCAGTGAGTCAAGGGAAGGACAGCCCCAGCATTTT. The encoded protein is CAISESREGQPQHF.

Within the sample, this clonotype is medium-sized. The chain uses TRBV12-3 or TRBV12-4 and TRBJ2-6; maybe TRBD1 (6 bases). The CDR3 sequence is 15 residues long. Trimming removed 5 bases from V and 4 bases from J, with 12 bases in between. CDR3 nucleotides: TGTGCCAGCAGTCCGACAGGTTCGGGGGCCAACGTCCTGACTTTC. Translating gives CASSPTGSGANVLTF.

This clonotype was observed at least ten times. The V and J genes are TRBV12-3 or TRBV12-4 and TRBJ2-7; D may correspond to TRBD1 or TRBD2 (5 bases each). V shed 8 bases and J shed 7 bases, with 15 bases lying between them. The CDR3 runs 12 residues. The CDR3 sequence is CASSGGGREQYF. The CDR3 DNA sequence: TGTGCCAGCTCTGGGGGTGGTAGGGAGCAGTACTTC.

The V gene is TRBV2, the J gene TRBJ1-1; 8 bases are shared with TRBD1. This CDR3 is 13 amino acids long. V shed 6 bases, J shed 5 bases, and the junction held 5 bases outside the gene matches. In germline, CDR1 is SNHLY, CDR2 FYNNEI. CDR3 DNA sequence: TGTGCCAGCAGACCGGACAGGGAGACTGAAGCTTTCTTT. This translates into CASRPDRETEAFF.

This clonotype was found many times. The chain joins TRBV20-1 to TRBJ2-2; perhaps TRBD1 as D (5 bases). This CDR3 comprises 15 residues. Per the germline V gene, CDR1 is DFQATT and CDR2 is SNEGSKA (reference sequence). V was trimmed by 6 bases and J by 4 bases, leaving 18 bases between them. The CDR3 nucleotides read TGCAGTGCGGGCCAGGGTTCTGCGAGCACCGGGGAGCTGTTTTTT. Translating gives CSAGQGSASTGELFF.

This clonotype has a count of ten or more. The chain is built from TRBV7-9 and TRBJ2-6; D is unresolved. The CDR3 sequence is 14 residues long. Trimming left V 5 bases short and J 2 bases short, with 7 bases between. Germline V gene sequence: CDR1 SEHNR, CDR2 FQNEAQ (reference sequence). In nucleotides, the CDR3 is TGTGCCAGCAGCCTAGTGGCTGGGGCCAACGTCCTGACTTTC. Its translation is CASSLVAGANVLTF.

This clonotype was seen at least ten times. The V and J genes are TRBV5-5 and TRBJ1-5, with D hard to call. Trimming cost V 0 bases and J 3 bases, with 10 bases left between them. The CDR3 length is 15 residues. Germline loops: CDR1 SGHKS, CDR2 YYEKEE (reference sequence). DNA of the CDR3: TGTGCCAGCAGCTTGGGAACTTCATACAATCAGCCCCAGCATTTT. Translating it yields CASSLGTSYNQPQHF. The complete variable domain, with remaining parts taken from reference TRBV5-5 and TRBJ1-5, reads DAGVTQSPTHLIKTRGQQVTLRCSPISGHKSVSWYQQVLGQGPQFIFQYYEKEERGRGNFPDRFSARQFPNYSSELNVNALLLGDSALYLCASSLGTSYNQPQHFGDGTRLSIL.